The 20 T cell receptor beta chains in this list originate from one sample, sequenced in a study of blood T cell repertoires in COVID-19 (dated by TCRdb to 2019 to 2021). Preparation of the library involved the immunoSEQ multiplex PCR assay. The clones in this table, taken by TCRdb from immuneACCESS, are in-frame only. Not every clone is retained; where verified, under half of the shortfall comes from an unresolved V gene, and the cause of the rest is unknown. In this sample the table shows roughly 150,000 clones, roughly nine tenths of which occur a single time. The ten largest clonotypes hold around 2.9% of the sample. The sequencing sample was made of peripheral blood. The source is a man in his fifties or sixties with acute or convalescent COVID-19.

This clone was picked up one time. CDR3 sequence (DNA): TGTGCCAGCAGCGTGGGGCGACTAGCGGGGGGGCAAGAGACCCAGTACTTC. Translated: CASSVGRLAGGQETQYF. The genes are TRBV9 and TRBJ2-5, with TRBD2 matching over 14 bases. The CDR3 extends over 17 amino acids. The V gene end was trimmed by 2 bases and the J gene end by 2 bases; junction bases not matched to a gene: 5. CDR1 and CDR2 (germline): SGDLS, YYNGEE.

The chain couples TRBV30 to TRBJ1-2; 10 bases fit TRBD1. The length of the CDR3 is 15 residues. Germline V gene sequence: CDR1 GTSNPN, CDR2 SVGIG (reference sequence). The V gene end was trimmed by 3 bases and the J gene end by 3 bases; junction bases not matched to a gene: 7. CDR3 sequence reads: CAWRTPGQGHYGYTF. For the CDR3, the DNA is TGTGCCTGGAGGACCCCGGGACAGGGGCACTATGGCTACACCTTC.

V usage is TRBV30 and J usage is TRBJ1-3; 7 nucleotides agree with TRBD1. The CDR3 spans 14 residues. CDR1 and CDR2 (germline): GTSNPN, SVGIG (reference sequence). Losses at the gene ends were 5 bases for V and 2 bases for J; bases not matched to a gene: 6. The CDR3 here is CAWAAGGAGNTIYF. CDR3 nucleotide sequence: TGTGCCTGGGCCGCAGGGGGAGCTGGAAACACCATATATTTT. Using reference TRBV30 and TRBJ1-3 for the parts outside the CDR3, the full variable domain is SQTIHQWPATLVQPVGSPLSLECTVEGTSNPNLYWYRQAAGRGLQLLFYSVGIGQISSEVPQNLSASRPQDRQFILSSKKLLLSDSGFYLCAWAAGGAGNTIYFGEGSWLTVV.

The chain links TRBV20-1 to TRBJ1-1; 9 bases match TRBD1. Germline CDR1 DFQATT, CDR2 SNEGSKA (reference sequence). The CDR3 has 15 amino acids. Losses at the gene ends were 3 bases for V and 4 bases for J; bases not matched to a gene: 9. As DNA, the CDR3 is TGCAGTGCTAGTATGGGACAGGGCCCATCCACTGAAGCTTTCTTT. Translation gives CSASMGQGPSTEAFF.

The chain joins TRBV27 to TRBJ1-1; the match to TRBD1 covers 10 bases. Germline values: CDR1 MNHEY, CDR2 SMNVEV (reference sequence). CDR3 length: 15 amino acids. V shed 8 bases and J 5 bases; nucleotides not matched to a gene: 11. The CDR3 protein is CASSGGQGRRTEAFF. DNA for the CDR3: TGTGCCAGCTCCGGGGGACAGGGGAGGAGGACTGAAGCTTTCTTT.

This rearrangement joins TRBV24-1 to TRBJ1-4, with 9 positions matching TRBD1. The CDR3 loop spans 15 amino acids. The germline CDR1 and CDR2 sequences are KGHDR and SFDVKD. The V segment lost 6 bases and the J segment 6 bases; nucleotides outside the gene matches: 7. The CDR3 loop is CATSSSRDRDEKLFF. The CDR3 nucleotides read TGTGCCACCAGTTCCTCCCGGGACAGGGATGAAAAACTGTTTTTT.

This chain uses TRBV19 with TRBJ1-1; possibly TRBD1 for D (5 bases). The CDR3 has 15 amino acids. In germline, CDR1 is LNHDA, CDR2 SQIVND (reference sequence). The germline V and J ends were trimmed by 3 bases and 7 bases, with 18 bases remaining between them. The CDR3 bases are TGTGCCAGTAGTATGTTCGACAGACCGCTGATTGAAGCTTTCTTT. Protein product: CASSMFDRPLIEAFF.

The J gene is TRBJ2-1, the V gene TRBV7-8; D is uncertain. This CDR3 is built from 12 residues. Trimming stripped 8 bases from V and 0 bases from J, with 5 bases between. CDR1 and CDR2 (germline): SGHVS, FQNEAQ. The CDR3 sequence: CASLSSYNEQFF. CDR3 in DNA: TGTGCCAGCCTAAGCTCCTACAATGAGCAGTTCTTC.

This rearrangement joins TRBV19 to TRBJ1-5, with 7 bases that match TRBD1. The ends lost 5 bases at V and 0 bases at J; junction bases unmatched: 10. Looked up from germline, CDR1 is LNHDA and CDR2 is SQIVND (reference sequence). The CDR3 contains 17 residues. CDR3 protein: CASSPGTAEYSNQPQHF. The CDR3 coding sequence is TGTGCCAGTAGTCCAGGGACAGCGGAGTATAGCAATCAGCCCCAGCATTTT.

This chain uses TRBV5-1 with TRBJ1-1; 9 positions match TRBD1. The CDR3 runs to 14 residues. Germline values: CDR1 SGHRS, CDR2 YFSETQ. The ends lost 2 bases at V and 6 bases at J; junction bases unmatched: 5. The CDR3 DNA reads as TGCGCCAGCAGCTTAGACAGGGGGATCCCTGAAGCTTTCTTT. Its protein is CASSLDRGIPEAFF.

The chain carries TRBV15 and TRBJ2-7, with 9 bases lining up with TRBD1. The CDR3 contains 17 residues. CDR1 is LNHNV and CDR2 is YYDKDF in the germline V gene (reference sequence). J was trimmed by 4 bases and V by 0 bases; bases with no gene match: 10. The CDR3 nucleotides read TGTGCCACCAGCAGAGAATCTCCAGGACAGGGGAGTTACGAGCAGTACTTC. Translated: CATSRESPGQGSYEQYF.

The chain links TRBV7-9 to TRBJ2-2; D gene ambiguous. The CDR3 spans 14 residues. Trimming left V 1 base short and J 2 bases short, with 5 bases between. Germline V gene lookup returns CDR1 SEHNR and CDR2 FQNEAQ (reference sequence). In DNA form, the CDR3 reads TGTGCCAGCAGCTTAGACAGTAACACCGGGGAGCTGTTTTTT. It translates to CASSLDSNTGELFF.

The chain combines TRBV7-2 with TRBJ2-5; D may be TRBD1 (6 bases). Germline CDR1 SGHTA, CDR2 FQGNSA. V was shortened by 7 bases and J by 5 bases, with 23 bases between the two germline ends. There are 16 residues in the CDR3. The CDR3 loop is CASTPQLQGRGETQYF. The DNA of the CDR3 is TGTGCCAGCACCCCCCAATTGCAGGGGCGCGGCGAGACCCAGTACTTC.

The gene calls are TRBV20-1 and TRBJ1-2; D gene ambiguous. Germline V CDR1 and CDR2: DFQATT, SNEGSKA (reference sequence). V lost 0 bases to trimming and J lost 10 bases, with 9 bases between them. The CDR3 is 11 amino acids. The CDR3 region has the DNA TGCAGTGCTAGAGAGTTGGTAGTCTACACCTTC. Translated, it gives CSARELVVYTF.

The chain carries TRBV5-6 and TRBJ1-6, with D perhaps TRBD1 (6 bases). V was pared by 0 bases and J by 6 bases, with 7 bases between. CDR1 is SGHDT, CDR2 YYEEEE, per germline. The CDR3 totals 14 residues. The CDR3 DNA follows: TGTGCCAGCAGCTTGGGAGGGGGTAATTCACCCCTCCACTTT. Residues: CASSLGGGNSPLHF.

CDR3 sequence: CSVHTTTNYGYTF. CDR3 bases: TGCAGCGTTCACACCACAACCAACTATGGCTACACCTTC. The chain joins TRBV29-1 to TRBJ1-2; D unresolved. Germline V CDR1 and CDR2: SQVTM, ANQGSEA. The CDR3 extends over 13 amino acids. V was clipped by 5 bases and J by 2 bases, with 12 bases between them.

The rearrangement uses TRBV5-1 and TRBJ2-1; TRBD2 might be the D (5 bases). This CDR3 spans 14 amino acids. Looked up from germline, CDR1 is SGHRS and CDR2 is YFSETQ. Trimming took 1 base from V and 2 from J, leaving 7 bases between them. CDR3 DNA: TGCGCCAGCAGCTTGTACGGGGCCTACAATGAGCAGTTCTTC. Residues: CASSLYGAYNEQFF.

V is TRBV7-3 and J is TRBJ2-7; possible D gene TRBD1, 7 bases. Germline CDR1 is SGHTA and CDR2 is FQGTGA. The CDR3 is 15 residues long. V lost 2 bases to trimming and J lost 2 bases, with 13 bases between them. Written as DNA, the CDR3 is TGTGCCAGCAGCTTATGGACAGGAGGGCCCTACGAGCAGTACTTC. Encoded protein: CASSLWTGGPYEQYF.

Notes on this clone: Distinct nucleotide sequences in the sample also encode this CDR3. The chain recombines TRBV6-5 with TRBJ2-7; 7 bases agree with TRBD1. Germline CDR1 is MNHEY and CDR2 is SVGAGI. The V and J ends lost 5 bases and 0 bases, in that order; junction bases with no gene match: 4. The CDR3 length is 14 residues. CDR3 residues: CASSRQGSSYEQYF. Written as DNA, the CDR3 is TGTGCCAGCAGTCGACAGGGAAGCTCCTACGAGCAGTACTTC.

The chain carries TRBV7-9 and TRBJ2-5, with 7 positions matching TRBD1. The CDR3 length is 14 residues. The ends lost 2 bases at V and 2 bases at J; junction bases unmatched: 2. Germline CDR1 reads SEHNR; CDR2 reads FQNEAQ (reference sequence). The CDR3 spells CASSLQGEQETQYF. DNA for the CDR3: TGTGCCAGCAGCTTACAGGGGGAACAAGAGACCCAGTACTTC.